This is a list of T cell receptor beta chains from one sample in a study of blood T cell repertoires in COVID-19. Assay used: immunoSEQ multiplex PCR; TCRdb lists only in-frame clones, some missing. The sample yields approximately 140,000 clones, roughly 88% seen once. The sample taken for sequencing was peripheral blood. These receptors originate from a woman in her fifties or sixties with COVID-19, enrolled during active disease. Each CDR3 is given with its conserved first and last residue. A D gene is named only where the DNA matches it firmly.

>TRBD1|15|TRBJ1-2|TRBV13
CASSQPGGHGYGYTF
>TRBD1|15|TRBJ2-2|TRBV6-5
CASSYWTGVTGELFF
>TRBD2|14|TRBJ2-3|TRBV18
CASSPAIAGGPGYF
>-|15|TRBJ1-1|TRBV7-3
CASSLNGYINTEAFF
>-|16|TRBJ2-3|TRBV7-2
CASSKPPIGATDTQYF
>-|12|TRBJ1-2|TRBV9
CASSVVGAGYTF
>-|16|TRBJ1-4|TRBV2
CASSVGGVGGNEKLFF
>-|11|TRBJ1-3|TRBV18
CASSPDSTIYF
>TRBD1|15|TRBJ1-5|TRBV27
CASSSGTGLWQPQHF
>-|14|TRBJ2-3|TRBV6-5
CASRSGTSTDTQYF
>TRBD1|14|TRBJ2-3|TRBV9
CASSVGQVADTQYF
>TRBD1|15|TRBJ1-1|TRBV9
CASSVGPDRDTEAFF
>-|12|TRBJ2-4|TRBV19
CATAGPGDIQYF
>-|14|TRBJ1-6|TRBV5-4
CASSLTGGHSPLHF
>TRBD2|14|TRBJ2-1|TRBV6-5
CASSSGGASNEQFF
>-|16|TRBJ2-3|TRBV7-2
CASSHTGKKSPDTQYF
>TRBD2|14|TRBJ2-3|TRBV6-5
CASSYGGGTDTQYF
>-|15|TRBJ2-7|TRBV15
CATRVGRGNSYEQYF
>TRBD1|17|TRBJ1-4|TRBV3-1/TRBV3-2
CASSQPGQGFFGEKLFF
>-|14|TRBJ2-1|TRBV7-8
CASSLDAQYNEQFF
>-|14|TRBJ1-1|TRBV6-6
CASSPSASNTEAFF
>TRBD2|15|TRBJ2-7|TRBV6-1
CASSEVRGLYYEQYF
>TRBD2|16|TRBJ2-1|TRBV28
CASSLAGGAGHNEQFF
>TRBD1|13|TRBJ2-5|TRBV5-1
CASSARGLETQYF
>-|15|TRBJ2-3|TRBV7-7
CASSLDITRTDTQYF
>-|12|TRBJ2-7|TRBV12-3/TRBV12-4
CASSLQSLEQYF
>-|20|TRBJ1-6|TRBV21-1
CASIKAWRTGGFFCNSPLHF
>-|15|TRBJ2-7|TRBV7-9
CASSQTTGFSYEQYF
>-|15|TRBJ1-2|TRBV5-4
CASSLLQGDGYGYTF
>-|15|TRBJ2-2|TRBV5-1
CASSDTSRVTGELFF
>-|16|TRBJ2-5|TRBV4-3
CASSQSLTGFLKTQYF
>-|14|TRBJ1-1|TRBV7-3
CASSSSDRNTEAFF
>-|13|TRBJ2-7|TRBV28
CASVAQVSYEQYF
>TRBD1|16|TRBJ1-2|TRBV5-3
CARSWDGPGQGYGYTF
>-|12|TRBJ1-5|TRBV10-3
CAISESGQPQHF
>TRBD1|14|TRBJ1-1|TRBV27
CASSRGQGDTEAFF
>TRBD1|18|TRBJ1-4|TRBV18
CASSPILASGTGGEKLFF
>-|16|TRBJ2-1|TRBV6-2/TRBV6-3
CASSYGPAGAGNEQFF
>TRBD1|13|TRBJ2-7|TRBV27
CASSWDRSYEQYF
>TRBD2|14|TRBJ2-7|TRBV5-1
CASSLLAGAGEQYF
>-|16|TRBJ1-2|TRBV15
CATSSFSTGSNYGYTF
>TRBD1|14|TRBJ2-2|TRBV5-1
CASSLDRGSGELFF
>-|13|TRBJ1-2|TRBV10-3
CAISDRSVYGYTF
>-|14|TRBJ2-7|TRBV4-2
CASSESQGWVEQYF
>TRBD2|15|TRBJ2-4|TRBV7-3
CASSPSGGAENIQYF
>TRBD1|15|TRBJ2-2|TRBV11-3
CASSPGQGGSGELFF